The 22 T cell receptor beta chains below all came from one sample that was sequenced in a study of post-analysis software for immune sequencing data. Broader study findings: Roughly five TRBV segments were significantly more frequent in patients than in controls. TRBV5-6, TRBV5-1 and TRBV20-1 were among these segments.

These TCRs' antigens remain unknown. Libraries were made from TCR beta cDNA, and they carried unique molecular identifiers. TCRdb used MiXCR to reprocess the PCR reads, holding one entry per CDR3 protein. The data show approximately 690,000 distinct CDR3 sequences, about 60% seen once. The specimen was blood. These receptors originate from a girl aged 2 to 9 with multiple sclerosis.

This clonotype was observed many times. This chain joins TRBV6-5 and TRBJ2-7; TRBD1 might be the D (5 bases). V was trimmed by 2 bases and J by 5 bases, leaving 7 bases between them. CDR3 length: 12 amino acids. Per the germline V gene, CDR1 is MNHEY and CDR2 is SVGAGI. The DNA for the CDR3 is TGTGCCAGCAGTTACAGGGGCAACGAGCAGTACTTC. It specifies CASSYRGNEQYF.

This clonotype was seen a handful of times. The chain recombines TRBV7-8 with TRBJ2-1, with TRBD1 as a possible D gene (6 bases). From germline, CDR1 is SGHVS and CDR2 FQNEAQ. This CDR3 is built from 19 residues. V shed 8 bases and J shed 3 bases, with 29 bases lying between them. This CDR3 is CASRRPMGASLVDYNEQFF. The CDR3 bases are TGTGCCAGCCGAAGACCGATGGGGGCTAGCCTGGTCGACTACAATGAGCAGTTCTTC.

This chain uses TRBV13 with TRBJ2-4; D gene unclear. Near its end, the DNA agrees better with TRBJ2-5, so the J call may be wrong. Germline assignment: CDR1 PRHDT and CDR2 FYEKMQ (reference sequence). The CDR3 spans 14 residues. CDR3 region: CASSLRLLEETQYF. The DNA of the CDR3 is TGTGCCAGCAGCTTAAGACTCCTCGAAGAGACCCAGTACTTC.

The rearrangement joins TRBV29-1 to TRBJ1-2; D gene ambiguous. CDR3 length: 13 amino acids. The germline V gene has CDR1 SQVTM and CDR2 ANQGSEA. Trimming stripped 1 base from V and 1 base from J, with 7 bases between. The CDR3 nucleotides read TGCAGCGTTGAAGCCAATGATAACTATGGCTACACCTTC. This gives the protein CSVEANDNYGYTF.

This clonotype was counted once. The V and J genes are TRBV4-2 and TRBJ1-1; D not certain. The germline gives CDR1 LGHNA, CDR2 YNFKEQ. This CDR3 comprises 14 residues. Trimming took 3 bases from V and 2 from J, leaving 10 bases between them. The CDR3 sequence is CASSHQVPNTEAFF. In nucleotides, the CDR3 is TGTGCCAGCAGCCATCAGGTTCCAAACACTGAAGCTTTCTTT.

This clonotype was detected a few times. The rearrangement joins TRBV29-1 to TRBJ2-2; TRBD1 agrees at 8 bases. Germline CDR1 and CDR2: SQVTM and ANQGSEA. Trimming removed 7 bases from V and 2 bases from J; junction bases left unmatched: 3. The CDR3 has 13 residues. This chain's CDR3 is CSATGENTGELFF. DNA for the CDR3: TGCAGCGCGACAGGGGAAAACACCGGGGAGCTGTTTTTT.

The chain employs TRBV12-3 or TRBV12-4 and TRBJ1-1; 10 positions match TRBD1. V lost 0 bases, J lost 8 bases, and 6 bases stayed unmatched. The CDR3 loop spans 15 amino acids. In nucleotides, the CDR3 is TGTGCCAGCAGTTTAGCGAATCGACAGGGGGCGGAAGCTTTCTTT. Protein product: CASSLANRQGAEAFF.

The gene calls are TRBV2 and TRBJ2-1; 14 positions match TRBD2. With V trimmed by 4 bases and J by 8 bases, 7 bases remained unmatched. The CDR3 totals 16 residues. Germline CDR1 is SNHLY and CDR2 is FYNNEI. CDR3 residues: CASSAGTSGSKDEQFF. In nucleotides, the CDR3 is TGTGCCAGCAGTGCCGGGACTAGCGGGAGCAAGGATGAGCAGTTCTTC.

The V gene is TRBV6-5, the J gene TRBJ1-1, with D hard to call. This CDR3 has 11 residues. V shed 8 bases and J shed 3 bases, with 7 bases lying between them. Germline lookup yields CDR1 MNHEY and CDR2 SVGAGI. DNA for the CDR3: TGTGCCAGCGGTGCGTACACTGAAGCTTTCTTT. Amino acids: CASGAYTEAFF.

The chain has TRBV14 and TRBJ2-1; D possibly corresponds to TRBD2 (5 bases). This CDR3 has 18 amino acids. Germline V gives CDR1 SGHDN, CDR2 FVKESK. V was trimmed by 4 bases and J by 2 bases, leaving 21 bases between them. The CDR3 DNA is TGTGCCAGCAGCCTCGAAGAGGGTCTTCTCTTTCCCTACAATGAGCAGTTCTTC. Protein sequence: CASSLEEGLLFPYNEQFF.

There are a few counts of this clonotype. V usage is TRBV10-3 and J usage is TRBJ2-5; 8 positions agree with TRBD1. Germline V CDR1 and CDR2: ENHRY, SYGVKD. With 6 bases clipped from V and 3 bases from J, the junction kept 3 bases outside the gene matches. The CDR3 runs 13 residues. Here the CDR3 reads CAIRKTGEETQYF. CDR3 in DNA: TGTGCCATCAGGAAGACAGGGGAAGAGACCCAGTACTTC.

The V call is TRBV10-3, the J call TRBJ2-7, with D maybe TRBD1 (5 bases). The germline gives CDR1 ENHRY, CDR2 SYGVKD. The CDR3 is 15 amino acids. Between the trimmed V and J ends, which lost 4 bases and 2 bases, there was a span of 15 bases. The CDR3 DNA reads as TGTGCCATCAGTGGTCCCCCCTTGGACACCTACGAGCAGTACTTC. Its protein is CAISGPPLDTYEQYF.

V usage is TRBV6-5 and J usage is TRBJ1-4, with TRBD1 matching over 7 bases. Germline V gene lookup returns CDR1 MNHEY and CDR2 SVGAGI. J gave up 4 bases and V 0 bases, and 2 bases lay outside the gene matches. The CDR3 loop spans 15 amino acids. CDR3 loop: CASSYSGGHNEKLFF. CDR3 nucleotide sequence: TGTGCCAGCAGTTACTCAGGGGGCCATAATGAAAAACTGTTTTTT.

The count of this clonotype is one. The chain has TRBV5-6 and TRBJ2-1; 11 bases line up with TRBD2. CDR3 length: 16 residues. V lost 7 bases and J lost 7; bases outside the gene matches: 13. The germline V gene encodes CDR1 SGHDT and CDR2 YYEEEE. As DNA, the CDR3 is TGTGCCAGCTCAGGCACGACTAGCGGGACTAGGAATGAGCAGTTCTTC. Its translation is CASSGTTSGTRNEQFF. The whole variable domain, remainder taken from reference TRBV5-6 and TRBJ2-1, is DAGVTQSPTHLIKTRGQQVTLRCSPKSGHDTVSWYQQALGQGPQFIFQYYEEEERQRGNFPDRFSGHQFPNYSSELNVNALLLGDSALYLCASSGTTSGTRNEQFFGPGTRLTVL.

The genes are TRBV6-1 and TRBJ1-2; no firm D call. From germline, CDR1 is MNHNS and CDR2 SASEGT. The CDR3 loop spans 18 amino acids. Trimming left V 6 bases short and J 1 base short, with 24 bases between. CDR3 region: CASSPYSLTQNNNYGYTF. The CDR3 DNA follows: TGTGCCAGCAGCCCTTACTCACTCACACAGAATAATAACTATGGCTACACCTTC.

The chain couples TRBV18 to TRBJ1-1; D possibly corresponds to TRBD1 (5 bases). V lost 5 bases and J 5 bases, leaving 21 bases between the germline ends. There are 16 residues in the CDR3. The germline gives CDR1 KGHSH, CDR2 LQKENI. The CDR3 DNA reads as TGTGCCAGCTCATCGACCCAACTGGGGGAGTTAACTGAAGCTTTCTTT. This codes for CASSSTQLGELTEAFF.

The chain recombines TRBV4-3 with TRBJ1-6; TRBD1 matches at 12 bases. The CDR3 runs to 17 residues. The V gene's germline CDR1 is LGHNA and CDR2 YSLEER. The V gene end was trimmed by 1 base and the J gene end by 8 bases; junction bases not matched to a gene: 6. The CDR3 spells CASSQAGTGGFYSPLHF. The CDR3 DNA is TGCGCCAGCAGCCAAGCGGGGACAGGGGGCTTTTATTCACCCCTCCACTTT.

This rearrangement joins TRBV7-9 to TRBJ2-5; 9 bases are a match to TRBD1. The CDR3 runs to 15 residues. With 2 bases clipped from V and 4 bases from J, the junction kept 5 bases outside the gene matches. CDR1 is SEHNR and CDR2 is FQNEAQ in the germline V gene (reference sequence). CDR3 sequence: CASSLLQGAGETQYF. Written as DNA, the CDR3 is TGTGCCAGCAGCTTACTACAGGGGGCAGGAGAGACCCAGTACTTC.

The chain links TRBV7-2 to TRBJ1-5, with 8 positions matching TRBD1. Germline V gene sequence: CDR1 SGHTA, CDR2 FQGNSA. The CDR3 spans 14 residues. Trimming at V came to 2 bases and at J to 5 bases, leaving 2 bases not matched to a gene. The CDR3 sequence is CASSLMTGDQPQHF. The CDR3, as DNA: TGTGCCAGCAGCTTAATGACAGGGGATCAGCCCCAGCATTTT.

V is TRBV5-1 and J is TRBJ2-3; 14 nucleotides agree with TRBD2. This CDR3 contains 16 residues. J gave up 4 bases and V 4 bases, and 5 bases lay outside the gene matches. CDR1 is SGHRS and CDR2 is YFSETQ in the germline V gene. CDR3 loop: CASSAGTSGSPDTQYF. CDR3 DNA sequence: TGCGCCAGCAGCGCCGGGACTAGCGGGAGTCCAGATACGCAGTATTTT.

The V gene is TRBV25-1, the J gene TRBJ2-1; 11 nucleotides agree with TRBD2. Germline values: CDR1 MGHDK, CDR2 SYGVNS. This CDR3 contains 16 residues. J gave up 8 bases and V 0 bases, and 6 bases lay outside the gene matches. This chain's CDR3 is CASSEYVAGGPDEQFF. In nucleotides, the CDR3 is TGTGCCAGCAGTGAATATGTAGCGGGAGGGCCTGATGAGCAGTTCTTC.

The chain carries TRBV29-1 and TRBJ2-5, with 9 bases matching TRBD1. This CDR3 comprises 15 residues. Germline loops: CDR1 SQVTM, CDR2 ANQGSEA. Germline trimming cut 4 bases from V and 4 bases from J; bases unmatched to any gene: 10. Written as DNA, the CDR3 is TGCAGCGTTGGTTCTGGACAGGGGTGGGGAGAGACCCAGTACTTC. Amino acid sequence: CSVGSGQGWGETQYF.